These T cell receptor beta chains were read from a single sample in a study of shared clonotypes between healthy human individuals. Only in-frame clones appear in the TCRdb table, and some are missing; sequencing was by immunoSEQ multiplex PCR. This repertoire shows 550,000 to 750,000 clones, around 95% found once; its top ten account for 0.11%. Sequenced: naive CD8+ T cells sorted from blood. Receptors originate from a woman in her twenties or thirties in good health. Each CDR3 is given with its conserved first and last residue. The D gene is left open where the match is weak. For some rows the clone size is stated as once, few or many, or as a class when expanded; others skip it.

j_gene	len	d_gene	abundance	v_gene	CDR3nt	CDR3aa
TRBJ2-7	16	TRBD1	NA	TRBV7-2	TGTGCCAGCAGCTTCCGGGACAGGGTCTTCGGGGGCGAGCAGTACTTC	CASSFRDRVFGGEQYF
TRBJ1-3	8	NA	NA	TRBV5-4	TGTGAAGGAAACACCATATATTTT	CEGNTIYF
TRBJ2-2	18	TRBD2	NA	TRBV5-4	TGTGCCAGCAGCCTTGGAGGACTAGCGGGAGCAGAGGTCGGGGAGCTGTTTTTT	CASSLGGLAGAEVGELFF
TRBJ1-1	13	TRBD1	NA	TRBV7-9	TGTGCCAGCAGCTGGACAGGGAACACTGAAGCTTTCTTT	CASSWTGNTEAFF
TRBJ2-1	14	TRBD1	NA	TRBV7-8	TGTGCCAGCAGCTTGGGACAGGGCAACAATGAGCAGTTCTTC	CASSLGQGNNEQFF
TRBJ2-7	15	NA	NA	TRBV27	TGTGCCAGCAGTTTAGGGGGGACCCGACCGTGGGAGCAGTACTTC	CASSLGGTRPWEQYF
TRBJ1-5	14	NA	few	TRBV30	TGTGCCTGGAAAATAGGGGAGGGCAATCAGCCCCAGCATTTT	CAWKIGEGNQPQHF
TRBJ1-1	14	TRBD1	NA	TRBV5-4	TGTGCCAGCAGCAGCTGGACAGGGGGACTCGGAGCTTTCTTT	CASSSWTGGLGAFF
TRBJ2-2	12	NA	NA	TRBV5-1	TGCGCCAGCAGTACACGCACCGGGGAGCTGTTTTTT	CASSTRTGELFF
TRBJ1-4	11	NA	NA	TRBV7-9	TGTGCCAGCAGCCGGAATGAAAAACTGTTTTTT	CASSRNEKLFF
TRBJ2-1	14	TRBD2	NA	TRBV2	TGTGCCAGTACCATGACTAGCGGGGACAATGAGCAGTTCTTC	CASTMTSGDNEQFF
TRBJ2-3	15	NA	once	TRBV27	TGTGCCAGCAGTTTGTGGCAGGGTCACACAGATACGCAGTATTTT	CASSLWQGHTDTQYF
TRBJ2-7	16	NA	NA	TRBV28	TGTGCCAGCAGCCTAACGACGGGGATTGGGGGGCTCGAGCAGTACTTC	CASSLTTGIGGLEQYF
TRBJ2-7	14	NA	NA	TRBV28	TGTGCCAGCAGTTTATCGGCTAGCCCCTACGAGCAGTACTTC	CASSLSASPYEQYF
TRBJ2-3	15	NA	NA	TRBV2	TGTGCCAGCGGGATGAGACTTACCGGCACAGATACGCAGTATTTT	CASGMRLTGTDTQYF
TRBJ2-1	16	TRBD2	NA	TRBV9	TGTGCCAGCAGCGAACTAGCGCTCGGGTCCTACAATGAGCAGTTCTTC	CASSELALGSYNEQFF
TRBJ2-3	18	NA	few	TRBV13	TGTGCCAGCAGCTACGAAACGGGAGAGGGCGGGGGCACAGATACGCAGTATTTT	CASSYETGEGGGTDTQYF
TRBJ2-3	15	NA	once	TRBV27	TGTGCCAGCAGAGAACTAGTCCTAGGCACAGATACGCAGTATTTT	CASRELVLGTDTQYF
TRBJ2-1	15	TRBD2	NA	TRBV19	TGTGCCAGTAGTGTAGCGGGAGGGATTTACAATGAGCAGTTCTTC	CASSVAGGIYNEQFF
TRBJ2-1	14	NA	NA	TRBV28	TGTGCCAGCAGTTTGAGGCCGGGGTTGGATGAGCAGTTCTTC	CASSLRPGLDEQFF
TRBJ2-2	15	NA	NA	TRBV6-5	TGTGCCAGCAGTTACGACAACACCGGGACCGGGGAGCTGTTTTTT	CASSYDNTGTGELFF